This record looks at one T cell receptor (beta chain) sequence and its context. These data originate in a study of blood T cell repertoires in COVID-19. Study details: Sources were T cells, B-cell-depleted T cells, or PBMCs; the material itself was cDNA or gDNA.

Under the authors' procedure: Amplified reference gene primers provided the basis for estimating nucleated cell counts. Here immunoSEQ multiplex PCR was the method, and the copy in TCRdb shows in-frame clones only, minus some. The DNA was the basis for D and trimming; V, J and clone size are from that table. Among 140,000 to 150,000 clones listed, 75% to 85% were seen once. Trimming cost V 5 bases and J 3 bases; bases outside gene matches: 1. The CDR3 runs to 12 residues. CDR1 and CDR2 (germline): MNHEY, SMNVEV (reference sequence). Sequences were obtained from peripheral blood. The TCR comes from a man aged 65-85 years who had recovered from COVID-19. V usage is TRBV27 and J usage is TRBJ2-7; 7 bases fit TRBD1. The CDR3 loop is CASSHRGYEQYF. CDR3 sequence (DNA): TGTGCCAGCAGTCACAGGGGCTACGAGCAGTACTTC.